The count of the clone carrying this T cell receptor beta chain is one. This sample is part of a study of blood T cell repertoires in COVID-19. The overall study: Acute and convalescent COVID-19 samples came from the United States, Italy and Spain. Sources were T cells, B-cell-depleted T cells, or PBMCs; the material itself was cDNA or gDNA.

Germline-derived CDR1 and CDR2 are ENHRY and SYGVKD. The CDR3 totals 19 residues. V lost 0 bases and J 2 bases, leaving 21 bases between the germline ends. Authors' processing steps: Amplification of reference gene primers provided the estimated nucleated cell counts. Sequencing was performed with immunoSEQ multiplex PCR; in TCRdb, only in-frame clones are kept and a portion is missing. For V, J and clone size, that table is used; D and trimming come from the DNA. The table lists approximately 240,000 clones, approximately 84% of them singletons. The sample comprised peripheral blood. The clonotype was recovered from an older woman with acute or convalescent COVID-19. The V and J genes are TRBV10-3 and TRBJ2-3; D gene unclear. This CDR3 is CAISESLSRADKNTDTQYF. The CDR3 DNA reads TGTGCCATCAGTGAGTCCCTTTCGCGAGCCGATAAAAACACAGATACGCAGTATTTT.